This T cell receptor (beta chain) appears in the sequencing data of a study of shared clonotypes between healthy human individuals. All participating donors were Caucasian adults from Nashville, Tennessee. TCRdb keeps only in-frame clones here, not all; method: immunoSEQ multiplex PCR. The sample yields about 470,000 clones, about 85% seen once. The CDR3 consists of 12 residues. V dropped 5 bases and J dropped 5 bases, with 9 bases sitting between them. CDR1 is MDHEN and CDR2 is SYDVKM in the germline V gene. The chain joins TRBV28 to TRBJ1-2, with D unresolved. Sequenced sample: PBMCs. This receptor was obtained from a woman aged 40-49 years in good health. Some clones in this sample may be carry-over from other donors' samples. The CDR3 is CASSKQRYGYTF. The DNA of the CDR3 is TGTGCCAGCAGTAAACAGAGATATGGCTACACCTTC.